This is a list of T cell receptor beta chains from one sample in a study of T-cell memory formation after mild COVID-19. TCRdb re-called the 5' RACE reads with MiXCR, one entry per CDR3 protein. The table includes 140,000 or so distinct CDR3 sequences, under 25% detected once. Sequenced: PBMCs or a T cell subset sorted from them (not recorded which). These receptors were obtained from an adult woman who had mild COVID-19 (a few samples of this study predate the infection). Cell type and time point are not known. CDR3s include the opening cysteine and the closing phenylalanine or tryptophan. Each record gives: D gene, J gene, V gene, clone size, CDR3 protein, CDR3 DNA. The D gene is left open where the match is weak. Clone size appears in some rows only: once, few, many, or a class for an expanded clone.

d_call: -
j_call: TRBJ2-7
v_call: TRBV6-6
clone_size: few
cdr3_aa: CASITPGVSYEQYF
cdr3_nt: TGTGCCAGCATAACCCCGGGCGTCTCGTACGAGCAGTACTTC

d_call: -
j_call: TRBJ2-7
v_call: TRBV5-5
clone_size: few
cdr3_aa: CASSLGVRGEQYF
cdr3_nt: TGTGCCAGCAGCTTGGGAGTGAGGGGTGAGCAGTACTTC

d_call: -
j_call: TRBJ2-3
v_call: TRBV21-1
clone_size: few
cdr3_aa: CASTSLAGVSSLTDTQYF
cdr3_nt: TGTGCCAGCACCTCACTAGCGGGGGTCTCCTCCCTGACAGATACGCAGTATTTT

d_call: TRBD2
j_call: TRBJ2-7
v_call: TRBV30
clone_size: -
cdr3_aa: CAWSVQSGGYEQYF
cdr3_nt: TGTGCCTGGAGTGTACAGAGCGGGGGGTACGAGCAGTACTTC

d_call: -
j_call: TRBJ2-3
v_call: TRBV10-3
clone_size: -
cdr3_aa: CAISDPTDTQYF
cdr3_nt: TGTGCCATCAGTGACCCCACAGATACGCAGTATTTT

d_call: TRBD1
j_call: TRBJ2-2
v_call: TRBV24-1
clone_size: -
cdr3_aa: CATNDRANTGELFF
cdr3_nt: TGTGCCACCAATGACAGGGCGAACACCGGGGAGCTGTTTTTT

d_call: -
j_call: TRBJ2-4
v_call: TRBV5-6
clone_size: few
cdr3_aa: CASSLAGQSIQYF
cdr3_nt: TGTGCCAGCAGCTTGGCCGGGCAGTCTATTCAGTACTTC

d_call: -
j_call: TRBJ1-6
v_call: TRBV7-9
clone_size: many
cdr3_aa: CASSSPAGFSNSPLHF
cdr3_nt: TGTGCCAGCAGTAGCCCGGCGGGGTTCAGTAATTCACCCCTCCACTTT

d_call: -
j_call: TRBJ2-3
v_call: TRBV30
clone_size: -
cdr3_aa: CAWRQGGLTDTQYF
cdr3_nt: TGTGCCTGGAGGCAGGGGGGACTCACAGATACGCAGTATTTT

d_call: -
j_call: TRBJ1-1
v_call: TRBV11-2
clone_size: -
cdr3_aa: CASSPQGGSTEAFF
cdr3_nt: TGTGCCAGCAGCCCTCAAGGGGGGAGCACTGAAGCTTTCTTT

d_call: -
j_call: TRBJ1-5
v_call: TRBV20-1
clone_size: few
cdr3_aa: CSARDGPSNQPQHF
cdr3_nt: TGCAGTGCTAGAGATGGTCCTAGCAATCAGCCCCAGCATTTT